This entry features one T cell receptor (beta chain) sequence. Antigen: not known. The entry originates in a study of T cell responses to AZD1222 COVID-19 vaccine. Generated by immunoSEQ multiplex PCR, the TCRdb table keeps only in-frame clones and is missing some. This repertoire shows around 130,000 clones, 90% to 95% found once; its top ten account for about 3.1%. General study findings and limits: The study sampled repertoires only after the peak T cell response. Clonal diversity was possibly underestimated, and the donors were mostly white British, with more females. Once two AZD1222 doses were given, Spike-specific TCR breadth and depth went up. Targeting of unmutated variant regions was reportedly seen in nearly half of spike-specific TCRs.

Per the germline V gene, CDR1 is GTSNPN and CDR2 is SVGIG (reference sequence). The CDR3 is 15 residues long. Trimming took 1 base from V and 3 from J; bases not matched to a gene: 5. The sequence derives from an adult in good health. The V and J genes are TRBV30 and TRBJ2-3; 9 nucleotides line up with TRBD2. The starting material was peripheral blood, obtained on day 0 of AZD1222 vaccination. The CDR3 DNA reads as TGTGCCTGGAGTGCGGGTAGCGGGAGAACAGATACGCAGTATTTT. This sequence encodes CAWSAGSGRTDTQYF. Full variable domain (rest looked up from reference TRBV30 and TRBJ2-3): SQTIHQWPATLVQPVGSPLSLECTVEGTSNPNLYWYRQAAGRGLQLLFYSVGIGQISSEVPQNLSASRPQDRQFILSSKKLLLSDSGFYLCAWSAGSGRTDTQYFGPGTRLTVL.